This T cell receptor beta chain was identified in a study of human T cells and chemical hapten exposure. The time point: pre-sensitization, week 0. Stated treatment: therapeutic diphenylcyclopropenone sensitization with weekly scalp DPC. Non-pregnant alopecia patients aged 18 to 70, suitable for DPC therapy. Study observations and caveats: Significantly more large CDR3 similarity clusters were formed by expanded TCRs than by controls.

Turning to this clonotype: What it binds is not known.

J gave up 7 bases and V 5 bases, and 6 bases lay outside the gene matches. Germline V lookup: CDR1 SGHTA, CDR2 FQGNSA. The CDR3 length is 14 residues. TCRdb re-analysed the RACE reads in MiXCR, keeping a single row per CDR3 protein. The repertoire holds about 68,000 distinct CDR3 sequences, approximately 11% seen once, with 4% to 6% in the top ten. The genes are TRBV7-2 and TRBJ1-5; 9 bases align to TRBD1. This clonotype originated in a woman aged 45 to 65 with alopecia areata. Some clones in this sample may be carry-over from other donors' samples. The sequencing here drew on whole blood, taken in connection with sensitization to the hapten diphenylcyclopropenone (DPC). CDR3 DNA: TGTGCCAGCAGCCTGGGACAGGGATTCCAGCCCCAGCATTTT. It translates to CASSLGQGFQPQHF.